One and the same sample provided the 5 T cell receptor beta chains below, sequenced in a study of blood T cell repertoires in COVID-19. Repertoires were generated with immunoSEQ multiplex PCR, while TCRdb's copy carries only in-frame clones and drops some. This table holds 110,000 or so clones, 84% found once. The sequencing input was peripheral blood. Every receptor here comes from a middle-aged woman with acute or convalescent COVID-19.

The genes are TRBV5-1 and TRBJ2-3; 8 nucleotides align to TRBD2. V shed 7 bases, J shed 2 bases, and the junction held 12 bases outside the gene matches. Germline V gives CDR1 SGHRS, CDR2 YFSETQ. This CDR3 has 16 amino acids. Here the CDR3 DNA reads TGCGCCAGCTCCGGTGTGCCGGGGGGGTCCACAGATACGCAGTATTTT. Its protein product is CASSGVPGGSTDTQYF.

The chain combines TRBV30 with TRBJ1-4, with 7 bases lining up with TRBD1. V lost 4 bases and J lost 3; bases outside the gene matches: 5. This CDR3 contains 14 residues. The germline gives CDR1 GTSNPN, CDR2 SVGIG (reference sequence). The CDR3 is CAWTGGGPNEKLFF. The CDR3 DNA sequence: TGTGCCTGGACAGGGGGTGGCCCTAATGAAAAACTGTTTTTT.

The chain employs TRBV19 and TRBJ1-5, with a weak D call TRBD1 (6 bases). Trimming took off 11 bases at V and 3 bases at J, with 14 bases between the two ends. Looked up from germline, CDR1 is LNHDA and CDR2 is SQIVND (reference sequence). The CDR3 loop spans 13 amino acids. The CDR3 here is CAVAGAFNQPQHF. DNA of the CDR3: TGTGCCGTCGCAGGGGCTTTCAATCAGCCCCAGCATTTT.

The rearrangement uses TRBV6-4 and TRBJ2-2, with D perhaps matching TRBD1 (5 bases). V shed 6 bases and J shed 2 bases, with 10 bases lying between them. This CDR3 region has 14 residues. Per germline, CDR1 MRHNA and CDR2 SNTAGT. The CDR3 sequence: CASRRRGNTGELFF. The CDR3 DNA reads TGTGCCAGCAGACGTAGGGGAAACACCGGGGAGCTGTTTTTT.

The gene calls are TRBV6-5 and TRBJ2-7; 7 bases match TRBD2. The V gene's germline CDR1 is MNHEY and CDR2 SVGAGI. V shed 6 bases and J 4 bases; nucleotides not matched to a gene: 6. This CDR3 is built from 13 residues. In nucleotides, the CDR3 is TGTGCCAGCAGAGTGGGGGGGAGGTACGAGCAGTACTTC. Amino acids: CASRVGGRYEQYF.